This TCR beta chain was recovered during a study of identical twins. Study outcomes and limitations: Cord blood beta clonotypes that were abundant carried fewer insertions, and memory repertoires showed no such trend. Among beta out-of-frame sequences, excess sharing between twins appeared weaker. Conclusions were based on cross-sectional statistical analysis, without following the same donors.

This clonotype was detected many times. Its antigen remains unidentified. With template switching, a universal primer site was added, and the cDNA carried unique molecular identifiers. A single record per CDR3 protein comes from TCRdb applying MiXCR to the 5' RACE reads. Counted here are some 590,000 distinct CDR3 sequences, 9% to 10% occurring once; the ten biggest clones make up approximately 3%. These data were also filed under a second study, of yellow fever vaccine responses in identical twins.

Input material: PBMCs. The receptor comes from a woman between 18 and 29 years old in good health.

CDR3 coding DNA: TGTGCCAGCAGCGAGGGACTAGCATTAGGGCAGTACTTC. Encoded protein: CASSEGLALGQYF. The gene calls are TRBV6-1 and TRBJ2-7, with TRBD2 matching over 9 bases. Germline CDR1 and CDR2: MNHNS and SASEGT. V shed 6 bases and J 9 bases; nucleotides not matched to a gene: 9. The CDR3 length is 13 residues.